The rows below give T cell receptor beta chains drawn from one sample of a study of beta chain features in type 1 diabetes. The table came from immunoSEQ multiplex PCR; TCRdb's copy has only in-frame clones and leaves some out. The profile covers approximately 160,000 clones, with 8.1% appearing a single time and about 0.6% taken by the ten largest. Source material: central memory CD4+ T cells from blood. These receptors were obtained from a man aged 18 to 30 in good health. The CDR3 runs from the conserved cysteine through the conserved F or W. The D gene is left open where the match is weak. Expanded clones get a size class; other rows say once, few or many, or leave the size out.

>TRBJ2-5|TRBD1|TRBV7-2|few
TGTGCCAGCAGCCGGGGACAGGGAGCAGTGGAGACCCAGTACTTC
CASSRGQGAVETQYF
>TRBJ2-5|.|TRBV5-1|few
TGCGCCAGCAGCGAGGACACAGTACAAGAGACCCAGTACTTC
CASSEDTVQETQYF
>TRBJ2-3|.|TRBV7-3|.
TGTGCCAGCAGCCTTCACTCCACAGATACGCAGTATTTT
CASSLHSTDTQYF
>TRBJ1-2|.|TRBV7-9|few
TGTGCCAGCAGCTTATTGGGGGCCCTGGAGGGCTACACCTTC
CASSLLGALEGYTF
>TRBJ1-2|.|TRBV7-6|.
TGTGCCAGCAGCTTAGTCGACACCTCGGGAGGCTACACCTTC
CASSLVDTSGGYTF
>TRBJ2-5|.|TRBV9|few
TGTGCCAGTAGCGTAGCTCCGCGGGATCAAGAGACCCAGTACTTC
CASSVAPRDQETQYF
>TRBJ2-4|TRBD2|TRBV7-9|few
TGTGCCAGCAGCTTAGAAGTAGCGGGAGGCCTAAACATTCAGTACTTC
CASSLEVAGGLNIQYF
>TRBJ2-7|.|TRBV7-2|.
TGTGCCAGCAGCTCGAGAGTCCCAGGCAGCGAGCAGTACTTC
CASSSRVPGSEQYF
>TRBJ1-3|.|TRBV27|.
TGTGCCAGCCGTGGGGGCCCTGGAAACACCATATATTTT
CASRGGPGNTIYF
>TRBJ1-2|.|TRBV5-1|few
TGCGCCAGCAGCGAATTGAGGGGGACCTATGGCTACACCTTC
CASSELRGTYGYTF
>TRBJ2-7|.|TRBV2|few
TGTGCCAGCAGTGAGGGGGGCTACGAGCAGTACTTC
CASSEGGYEQYF
>TRBJ2-7|TRBD2|TRBV7-2|many
TGTGCCAGCAGCCCCCTGACTAGCGGGAGTGGCGAGCAGTACTTC
CASSPLTSGSGEQYF
>TRBJ1-1|TRBD1|TRBV5-1|.
TGCGCCAGCAGTCACCCTCCGGGACAGGTGATGAACACTGAAGCTTTCTTT
CASSHPPGQVMNTEAFF
>TRBJ2-3|.|TRBV7-2|few
TGTGCCAGCAGCCCAGCCGGGTGGGCAGATACGCAGTATTTT
CASSPAGWADTQYF
>TRBJ1-1|.|TRBV19|.
TGTGCCAGTAGTAGGACAGCCAACACTGAAGCTTTCTTT
CASSRTANTEAFF
>TRBJ1-5|TRBD1|TRBV9|.
TGTGCCAGCAGCTTCGGACAGGGCGATCAGCCCCAGCATTTT
CASSFGQGDQPQHF
>TRBJ1-1|.|TRBV19|.
TGTGCCAGTGCTACAGTCATGAACACTGAAGCTTTCTTT
CASATVMNTEAFF
>TRBJ1-2|TRBD1|TRBV4-2|.
TGTGCCAGCAGCCAAGCCCAAGGACAGGGGGCTGGAGGAGGCTACACCTTC
CASSQAQGQGAGGGYTF
>TRBJ2-2|.|TRBV7-3|.
TGTGCCAGCAAGAATGGGGCTAACGGGGAGCTGTTTTTT
CASKNGANGELFF
>TRBJ2-7|TRBD1|TRBV13|many
TGTGCCAGCAGCCCCCGGGACAGGGAGTACGAGCAGTACTTC
CASSPRDREYEQYF
>TRBJ2-7|TRBD1|TRBV5-6|few
TGTGCCAGCAGCGGGACAGGCCCCGGTTTCCTCGAGCAGTACTTC
CASSGTGPGFLEQYF
>TRBJ1-4|.|TRBV7-2|many
TGTGCCAGCAGCCCACGGGGGGACGGGGCTGAAAAACTGTTTTTT
CASSPRGDGAEKLFF
>TRBJ2-7|TRBD2|TRBV28|many
TGTGCCAGCAGATCTCCCGGGGGGTCCTACGAGCAGTACTTC
CASRSPGGSYEQYF
>TRBJ2-3|TRBD2|TRBV28|.
TGTGCCAGCCCCGAGGGGAACGAGCGGGGGAACACAGATACGCAGTATTTT
CASPEGNERGNTDTQYF
>TRBJ1-4|.|TRBV28|once
TGTGCCAGCAGCCCGCCGGGTAATAATGAAAAACTGTTTTTT
CASSPPGNNEKLFF